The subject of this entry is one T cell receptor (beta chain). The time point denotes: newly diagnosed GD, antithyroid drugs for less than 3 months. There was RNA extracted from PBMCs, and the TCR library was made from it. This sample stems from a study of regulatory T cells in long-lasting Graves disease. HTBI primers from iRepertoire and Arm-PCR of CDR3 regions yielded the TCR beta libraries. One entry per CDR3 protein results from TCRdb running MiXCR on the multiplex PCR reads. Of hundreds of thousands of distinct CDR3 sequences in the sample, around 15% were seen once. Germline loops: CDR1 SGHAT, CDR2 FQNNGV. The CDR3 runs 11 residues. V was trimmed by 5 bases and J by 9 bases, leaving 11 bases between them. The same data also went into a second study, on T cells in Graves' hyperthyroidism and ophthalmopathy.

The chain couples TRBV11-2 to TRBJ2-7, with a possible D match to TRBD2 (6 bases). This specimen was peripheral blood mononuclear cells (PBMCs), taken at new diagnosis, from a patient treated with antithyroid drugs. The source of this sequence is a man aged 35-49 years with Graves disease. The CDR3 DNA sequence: TGTGCCAGCAGCCGGGGGTTTCTGCAGTACTTC. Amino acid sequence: CASSRGFLQYF.